This T cell receptor beta chain was sequenced in a study of blood T cell repertoires in COVID-19. The wider study: The United States, Italy and Spain supplied acute and convalescent COVID-19 samples. PBMCs, B-cell-depleted T cells, or T cells were the source of the cDNA or gDNA that made up the material.

The V end lost 2 bases, the J end lost 0 bases, and 11 bases lay between the germline ends. Germline assignment: CDR1 SEHNR and CDR2 FQNEAQ (reference sequence). CDR3 size: 16 residues. Study processing details: Amplification with reference gene primers provided the estimates of nucleated cell counts. Sequencing used immunoSEQ multiplex PCR; TCRdb keeps in-frame clones, though not all of them. V, J and clone size are taken as reported in that table, and D and trimming were inferred from the DNA itself. Among around 400,000 clones, approximately 87% were seen once, and the ten largest hold 2.3%. Patients from Seattle were sampled longitudinally, starting during active infection.

This sequence was found in a woman aged 60-70 years with COVID-19, enrolled during active disease. This chain uses TRBV7-9 with TRBJ1-3; no clear D. The sample was peripheral blood. This chain's CDR3 is CASSLKYGASGNTIYF. The CDR3 DNA sequence: TGTGCCAGCAGCTTAAAATACGGTGCCTCTGGAAACACCATATATTTT.